This passage covers 3 T cell receptor beta chains from one sample sequenced in a study of cytomegalovirus exposure and HLA in healthy donors. PCR primers comprised 60 Vbeta and 13 Jbeta primers. Assay used: immunoSEQ multiplex PCR; TCRdb lists only in-frame clones, some missing. The sample has fewer than 85,000 clones, around 81% seen once. The sample taken for sequencing was PBMCs. The source is a male donor in good health and CMV-seropositive.

Concerning this clone: The same CDR3 also results from other DNA sequences found in this sample. V gene TRBV19 combines with J gene TRBJ1-2; TRBD1 aligns across 10 bases. This CDR3 spans 15 amino acids. Per the germline V gene, CDR1 is LNHDA and CDR2 is SQIVND (reference sequence). V lost 5 bases and J lost 3; bases outside the gene matches: 6. The CDR3 protein is CASSSSTGGYYGYTF. In nucleotides, the CDR3 is TGTGCCAGTAGTTCCTCGACAGGGGGCTACTATGGCTACACCTTC.

This clone was counted only a few times. V and J are TRBV9 and TRBJ1-2; 9 bases fit TRBD1. Germline V lookup: CDR1 SGDLS, CDR2 YYNGEE. Unmatched junction bases numbered 8, after V lost 0 bases and J lost 8 bases. The CDR3 contains 15 residues. CDR3 bases: TGTGCCAGCAGCGTAGGGACAGGGGATTCGTTGGGCTACACCTTC. Translating gives CASSVGTGDSLGYTF.

The CDR3 coding sequence is TGTGCCACCCAGGGGGGAAGAAGGGAGCAGTTCTTC. Translation gives CATQGGRREQFF. The chain uses TRBV2 and TRBJ2-1, with D possibly TRBD1 on 7 matching bases. The CDR3 spans 12 residues. CDR1 SNHLY and CDR2 FYNNEI come from the germline V gene. V was pared by 10 bases and J by 10 bases, with 17 bases between.